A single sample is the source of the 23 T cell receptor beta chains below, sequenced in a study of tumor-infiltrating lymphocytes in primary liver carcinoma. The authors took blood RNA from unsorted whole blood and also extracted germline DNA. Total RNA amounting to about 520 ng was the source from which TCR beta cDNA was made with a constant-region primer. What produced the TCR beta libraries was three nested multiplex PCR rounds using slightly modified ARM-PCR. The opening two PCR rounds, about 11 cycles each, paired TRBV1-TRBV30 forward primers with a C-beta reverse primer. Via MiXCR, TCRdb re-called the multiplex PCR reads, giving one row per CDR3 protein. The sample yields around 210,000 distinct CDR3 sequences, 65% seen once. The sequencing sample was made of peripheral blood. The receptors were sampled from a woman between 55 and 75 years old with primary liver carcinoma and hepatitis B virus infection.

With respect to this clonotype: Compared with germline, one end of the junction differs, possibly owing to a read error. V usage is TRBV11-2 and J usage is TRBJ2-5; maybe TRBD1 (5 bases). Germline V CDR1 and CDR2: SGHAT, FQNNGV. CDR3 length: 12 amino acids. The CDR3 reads CTSSLQDTTQYF. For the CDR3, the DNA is TGTACCAGCAGCTTACAGGACACTACCCAGTACTTC.

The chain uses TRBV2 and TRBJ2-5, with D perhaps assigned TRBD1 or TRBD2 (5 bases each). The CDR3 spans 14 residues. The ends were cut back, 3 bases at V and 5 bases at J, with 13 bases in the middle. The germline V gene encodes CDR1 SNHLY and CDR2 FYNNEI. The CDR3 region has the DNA TGTGCCAGCAGTGAGGGACCCACGACGGAGACCCAGTACTTC. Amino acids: CASSEGPTTETQYF.

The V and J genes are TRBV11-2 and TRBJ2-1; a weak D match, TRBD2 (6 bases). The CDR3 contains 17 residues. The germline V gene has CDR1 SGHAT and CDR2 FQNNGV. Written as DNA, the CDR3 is TGTGATAGCAGCGGGCGCTTGGGACGGACTTCCTACAATGAGCAGTTCTTC. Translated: CDSSGRLGRTSYNEQFF.

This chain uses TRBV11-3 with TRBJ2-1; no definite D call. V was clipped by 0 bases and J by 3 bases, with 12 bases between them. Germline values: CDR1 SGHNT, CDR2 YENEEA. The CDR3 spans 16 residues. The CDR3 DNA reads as TGTGCCAGCAGCTTAGATGGGGATCACTGCTACAATGAGCAGTTCTTC. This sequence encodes CASSLDGDHCYNEQFF.

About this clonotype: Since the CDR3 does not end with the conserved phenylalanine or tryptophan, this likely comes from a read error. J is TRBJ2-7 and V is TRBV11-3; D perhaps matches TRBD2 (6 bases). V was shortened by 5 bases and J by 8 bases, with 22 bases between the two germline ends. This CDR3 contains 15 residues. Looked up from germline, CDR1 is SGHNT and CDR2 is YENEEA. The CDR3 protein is CASSRPRATGGKQYI. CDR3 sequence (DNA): TGTGCCAGCAGCAGACCTCGAGCTACAGGCGGGAAGCAGTACATC.

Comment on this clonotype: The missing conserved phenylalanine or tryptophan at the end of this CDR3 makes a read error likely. CDR3 loop: CASSLIQGGYEQYL. The CDR3 nucleotides are TGTGCCAGCAGCTTAATTCAGGGGGGCTACGAGCAGTACCTC. The genes are TRBV11-2 and TRBJ2-7, with D maybe TRBD1 (7 bases). V was trimmed by 2 bases and J by 3 bases, leaving 11 bases between them. CDR1 and CDR2 from the germline V gene are SGHAT and FQNNGV. This CDR3 comprises 14 residues.

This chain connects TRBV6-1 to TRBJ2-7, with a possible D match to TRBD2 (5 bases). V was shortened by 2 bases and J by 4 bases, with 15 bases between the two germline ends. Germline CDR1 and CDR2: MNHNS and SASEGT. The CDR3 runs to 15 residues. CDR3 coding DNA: TGTGCCAGCAGTGAAACTGGGATTGGCGGGTACGAGCAGTACTTC. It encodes CASSETGIGGYEQYF.

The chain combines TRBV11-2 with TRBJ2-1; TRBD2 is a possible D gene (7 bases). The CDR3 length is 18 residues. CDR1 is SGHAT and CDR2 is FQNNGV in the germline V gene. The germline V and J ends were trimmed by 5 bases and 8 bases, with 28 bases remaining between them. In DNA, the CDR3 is TGTGCCAGCAGCACGGGGCTCGCAGGGGACTATATGTCCGATGAGCAGTTCTTC. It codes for CASSTGLAGDYMSDEQFF.

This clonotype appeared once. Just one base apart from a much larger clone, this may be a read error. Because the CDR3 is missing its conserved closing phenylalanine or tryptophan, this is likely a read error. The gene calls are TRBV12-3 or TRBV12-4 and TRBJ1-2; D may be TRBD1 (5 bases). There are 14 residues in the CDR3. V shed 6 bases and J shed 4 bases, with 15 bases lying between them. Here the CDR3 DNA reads TGTGCCAGCAGCCCGCTGCCGGGACCCTATGGCTACACCTTG. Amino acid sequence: CASSPLPGPYGYTL.

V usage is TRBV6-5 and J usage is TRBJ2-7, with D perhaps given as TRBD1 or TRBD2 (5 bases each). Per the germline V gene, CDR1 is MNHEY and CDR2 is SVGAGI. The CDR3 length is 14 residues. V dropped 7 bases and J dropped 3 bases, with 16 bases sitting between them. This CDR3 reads CASIPRTGGYEQYF. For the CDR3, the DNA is TGTGCCAGCATTCCCCGAACAGGAGGCTACGAGCAGTACTTC.

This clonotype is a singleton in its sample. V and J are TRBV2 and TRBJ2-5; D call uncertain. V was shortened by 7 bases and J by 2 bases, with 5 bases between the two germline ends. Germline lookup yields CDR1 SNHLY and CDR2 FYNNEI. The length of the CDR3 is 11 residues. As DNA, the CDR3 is TGTGCCAGCATGCTGCAAGAGACCCAGTACTTC. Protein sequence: CASMLQETQYF. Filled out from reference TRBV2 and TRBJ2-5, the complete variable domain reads EPEVTQTPSHQVTQMGQEVILRCVPISNHLYFYWYRQILGQKVEFLVSFYNNEISEKSEIFDDQFSVERPDGSNFTLKIRSTKLEDSAMYFCASMLQETQYFGPGTRLLVL.

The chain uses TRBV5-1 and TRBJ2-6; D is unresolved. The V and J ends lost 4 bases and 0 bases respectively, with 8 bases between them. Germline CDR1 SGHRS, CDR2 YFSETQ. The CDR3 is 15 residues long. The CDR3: CASSAPVSGANVLTF. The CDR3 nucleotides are TGCGCCAGCAGCGCGCCGGTCTCTGGGGCCAACGTCCTGACTTTC.

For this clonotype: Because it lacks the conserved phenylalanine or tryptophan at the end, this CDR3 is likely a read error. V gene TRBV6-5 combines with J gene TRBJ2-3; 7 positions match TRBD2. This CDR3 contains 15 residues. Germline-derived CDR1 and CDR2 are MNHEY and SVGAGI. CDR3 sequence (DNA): TGTGCCAGCTGGGCGGCGGGAGCTGGCACAGATGCGCAGTATCTT. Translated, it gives CASWAAGAGTDAQYL.

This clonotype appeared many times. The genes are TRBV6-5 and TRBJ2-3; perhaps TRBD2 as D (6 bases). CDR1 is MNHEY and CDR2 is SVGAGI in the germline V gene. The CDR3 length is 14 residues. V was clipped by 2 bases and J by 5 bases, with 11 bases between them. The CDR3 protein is CASSYMGGKDTQYF. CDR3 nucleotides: TGTGCCAGCAGTTACATGGGAGGCAAAGATACGCAGTATTTT.

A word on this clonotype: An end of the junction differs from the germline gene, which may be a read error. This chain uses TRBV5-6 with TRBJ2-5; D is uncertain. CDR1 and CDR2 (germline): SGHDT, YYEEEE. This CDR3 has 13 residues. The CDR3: CARSLENRETQYF. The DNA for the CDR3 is TGTGCCAGGAGCTTGGAGAATCGGGAGACCCAGTACTTC.

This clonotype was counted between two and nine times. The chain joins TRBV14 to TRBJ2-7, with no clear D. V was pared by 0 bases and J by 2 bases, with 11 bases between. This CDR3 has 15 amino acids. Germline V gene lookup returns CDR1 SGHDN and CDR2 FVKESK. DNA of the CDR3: TGTGCCAGCAGCCAAGAACTCCTGGGGACCTACGAGCAGTACTTC. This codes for CASSQELLGTYEQYF.

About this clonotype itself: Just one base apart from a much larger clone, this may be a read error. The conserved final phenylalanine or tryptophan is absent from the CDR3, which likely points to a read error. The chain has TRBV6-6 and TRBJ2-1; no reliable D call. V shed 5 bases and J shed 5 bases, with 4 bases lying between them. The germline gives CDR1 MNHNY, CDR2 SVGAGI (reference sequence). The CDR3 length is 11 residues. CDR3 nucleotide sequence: TGTGCCAGCAGTCCTCACAATGAGCAGTTCTCC. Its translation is CASSPHNEQFS.

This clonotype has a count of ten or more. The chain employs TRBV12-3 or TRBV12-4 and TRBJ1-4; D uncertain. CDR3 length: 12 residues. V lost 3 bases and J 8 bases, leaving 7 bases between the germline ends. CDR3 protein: CASSFRREKLFF. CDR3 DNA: TGTGCCAGCAGTTTTAGGCGGGAAAAACTGTTTTTT.

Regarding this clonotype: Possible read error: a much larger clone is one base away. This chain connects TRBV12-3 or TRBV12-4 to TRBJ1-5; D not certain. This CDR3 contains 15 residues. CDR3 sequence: CASSRAGNSDQPQHF. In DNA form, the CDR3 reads TGTGCCAGCAGCCGCGCGGGGAATAGCGATCAGCCCCAGCATTTT.

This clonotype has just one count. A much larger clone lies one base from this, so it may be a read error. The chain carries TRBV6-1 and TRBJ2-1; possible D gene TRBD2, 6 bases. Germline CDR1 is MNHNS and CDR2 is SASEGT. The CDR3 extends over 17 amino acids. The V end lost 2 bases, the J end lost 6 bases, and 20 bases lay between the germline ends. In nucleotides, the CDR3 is TGTGCCAGCAGTGAATTTCGAAGACTAGTGTTAGGCAATGAGCAGTTCTTC. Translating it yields CASSEFRRLVLGNEQFF.

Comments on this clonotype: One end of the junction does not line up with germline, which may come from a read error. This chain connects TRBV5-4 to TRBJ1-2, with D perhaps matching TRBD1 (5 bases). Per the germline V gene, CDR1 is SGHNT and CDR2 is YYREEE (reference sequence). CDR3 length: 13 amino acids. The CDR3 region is CDSRRTGDYGYTF. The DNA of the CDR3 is TGTGACAGCAGACGGACGGGGGACTATGGCTACACCTTC.

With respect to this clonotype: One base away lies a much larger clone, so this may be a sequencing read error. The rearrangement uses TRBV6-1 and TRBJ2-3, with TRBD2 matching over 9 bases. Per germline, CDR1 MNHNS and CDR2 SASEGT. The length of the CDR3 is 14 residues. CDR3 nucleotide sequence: TGTGCCAGCAGTGGAAGGCGGGAGGGACATACGCAGTGTTTT. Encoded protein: CASSGRREGHTQCF.

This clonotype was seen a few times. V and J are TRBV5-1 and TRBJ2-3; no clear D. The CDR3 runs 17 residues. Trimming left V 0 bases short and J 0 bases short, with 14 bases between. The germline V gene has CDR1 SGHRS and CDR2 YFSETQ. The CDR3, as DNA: TGCGCCAGCAGCTTGGGTCCCGGGCCGCCTAGCACAGATACGCAGTATTTT. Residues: CASSLGPGPPSTDTQYF.